Below are 30 T cell receptor beta chains sequenced from a single sample in a study of identical twins. From the 5' RACE reads, TCRdb called clonotypes with MiXCR, one entry per CDR3 protein. Of roughly 350,000 distinct CDR3 sequences in the sample, 7% to 9.5% were seen once. Sequenced: naive T cells sorted from blood. The receptor source for this set is a woman in her forties or fifties in good health.

This clonotype was seen at least ten times. The CDR3 nucleotides read TGCAGTGTCGGGGACGGGGAGACCCAGTACTTC. Its protein is CSVGDGETQYF. J is TRBJ2-5 and V is TRBV20-1; D is possibly TRBD1 or TRBD2 (5 bases each). Germline V gene sequence: CDR1 DFQATT, CDR2 SNEGSKA (reference sequence). The ends were cut back, 7 bases at V and 5 bases at J, with 11 bases in the middle. This CDR3 region has 11 residues.

Only a few counts were recorded for this clonotype. The chain joins TRBV12-3 or TRBV12-4 to TRBJ2-2; 10 bases fit TRBD1. The CDR3 is 16 amino acids. Trimming at V came to 3 bases and at J to 7 bases, leaving 8 bases not matched to a gene. In nucleotides, the CDR3 is TGTGCCAGCAGTTTTGCCGGGACAGGGGCGGACGGGGAGCTGTTTTTT. Translation: CASSFAGTGADGELFF.

This clonotype was detected many times. The chain combines TRBV4-2 with TRBJ1-1; D remains ambiguous. Per germline, CDR1 LGHNA and CDR2 YNFKEQ. This CDR3 has 13 amino acids. The V gene lost 1 base and the J gene lost 0 bases, with 3 bases spanning the gap. The chain's CDR3 is CASSQGVNTEAFF. The DNA for the CDR3 is TGTGCCAGCAGCCAAGGTGTGAACACTGAAGCTTTCTTT.

At least ten counts were recorded for this clonotype. This chain uses TRBV20-1 with TRBJ2-7; 10 bases align to TRBD2. The V and J ends lost 1 base and 4 bases, in that order; junction bases with no gene match: 4. This CDR3 comprises 14 residues. The germline V gene has CDR1 DFQATT and CDR2 SNEGSKA (reference sequence). Written as DNA, the CDR3 is TGCAGTGCTAGAGGTCAGACTAGCGGGTACGAGCAGTACTTC. Translated: CSARGQTSGYEQYF.

This clonotype was observed a few times. The chain links TRBV27 to TRBJ2-7; 7 bases fit TRBD2. This CDR3 has 15 residues. With V trimmed by 2 bases and J by 2 bases, 6 bases remained unmatched. Germline CDR1 and CDR2: MNHEY and SMNVEV (reference sequence). In DNA form, the CDR3 reads TGTGCCAGCAGTTTAGAGGTGGGAGGGACCTACGAGCAGTACTTC. This sequence encodes CASSLEVGGTYEQYF.

The chain combines TRBV14 with TRBJ2-5; D not certain. CDR1 and CDR2 (germline): SGHDN, FVKESK. V lost 1 base and J lost 5, with 14 bases in between. CDR3 length equals 15 residues. Written as DNA, the CDR3 is TGTGCCAGCAGCCAAGTAAGGGATTTCACGGAGACCCAGTACTTC. Translation gives CASSQVRDFTETQYF.

The sample holds a few counts of this clonotype. The rearrangement uses TRBV10-2 and TRBJ2-3; TRBD2 matches 12 bases. The CDR3 contains 15 residues. J gave up 6 bases and V 6 bases, and 7 bases lay outside the gene matches. Germline V gene lookup returns CDR1 WSHSY and CDR2 SAAADI. CDR3 amino acids: CASSETSGRTDTQYF. Here the CDR3 DNA reads TGCGCCAGCAGCGAAACTAGCGGGAGGACCGATACGCAGTATTTT.

This clonotype occurred a few times. J is TRBJ2-5 and V is TRBV14; the D is unclear. The germline gives CDR1 SGHDN, CDR2 FVKESK. The CDR3 is made up of 14 amino acids. Trimming took off 3 bases at V and 4 bases at J, with 12 bases between the two ends. The CDR3 DNA sequence: TGTGCCAGCAGCCAGGCTGAATGGAGAGAGACCCAGTACTTC. The encoded protein is CASSQAEWRETQYF.

At least ten counts were recorded for this clonotype. The chain is built from TRBV4-2 and TRBJ1-2; D perhaps matches TRBD1 (6 bases). There are 15 residues in the CDR3. The germline gives CDR1 LGHNA, CDR2 YNFKEQ. V was clipped by 0 bases and J by 8 bases, with 16 bases between them. In DNA form, the CDR3 reads TGTGCCAGCAGCCAAGACGCCTCGACAGGTTACGGCTACACCTTC. It encodes CASSQDASTGYGYTF.

The rearrangement joins TRBV11-3 to TRBJ2-5; 14 nucleotides align to TRBD2. J lost 5 bases, V lost 4 bases, and 6 bases had no gene match. The germline V gene encodes CDR1 SGHNT and CDR2 YENEEA. The CDR3 is 16 residues long. This chain's CDR3 is CASSSGTSGSRETQYF. The CDR3 DNA follows: TGTGCCAGCAGCTCGGGGACTAGCGGGAGTAGGGAGACCCAGTACTTC.

The J gene is TRBJ2-7, the V gene TRBV7-2; TRBD2 aligns across 7 bases. This CDR3 is 14 amino acids long. Trimming at V came to 5 bases and at J to 0 bases, leaving 4 bases not matched to a gene. The germline V gene has CDR1 SGHTA and CDR2 FQGNSA. Written as DNA, the CDR3 is TGTGCCAGCAGCAGGACTAGTCTCTCCTACGAGCAGTACTTC. It is translated as CASSRTSLSYEQYF.

In its sample, this clonotype was seen a few times. This chain uses TRBV6-5 with TRBJ1-2, with D hard to call. Between the trimmed V and J ends, which lost 1 base and 1 base, there was a span of 13 bases. The CDR3 extends over 16 amino acids. The germline CDR1 and CDR2 sequences are MNHEY and SVGAGI. This chain's CDR3 is CASSYFTRPNNYGYTF. The CDR3 bases are TGTGCCAGCAGTTACTTCACAAGGCCGAATAACTATGGCTACACCTTC.

The genes are TRBV11-2 and TRBJ1-5, with D possibly TRBD1 on 6 matching bases. In germline, CDR1 is SGHAT, CDR2 FQNNGV. The CDR3 is 13 residues long. V dropped 5 bases and J dropped 6 bases, with 11 bases sitting between them. CDR3 DNA sequence: TGTGCCAGCAGCCAGCACAGGGTTCAGCCCCAGCATTTT. It codes for CASSQHRVQPQHF.

This clonotype appeared many times. The V call is TRBV20-1, the J call TRBJ2-4; D not certain. Germline V CDR1 and CDR2: DFQATT, SNEGSKA (reference sequence). The CDR3 has 11 residues. The ends were cut back, 1 base at V and 8 bases at J, with 6 bases in the middle. CDR3 sequence (DNA): TGCAGTGCTAGAGTTGGGGACATTCAGTACTTC. As protein: CSARVGDIQYF.

The chain links TRBV29-1 to TRBJ2-7; 9 nucleotides align to TRBD2. The ends lost 7 bases at V and 5 bases at J; junction bases unmatched: 9. Germline V lookup: CDR1 SQVTM, CDR2 ANQGSEA. The CDR3 runs to 13 residues. The CDR3: CSAIPGLAHEQYF. CDR3 nucleotides: TGCAGCGCTATCCCGGGACTAGCCCACGAGCAGTACTTC.

There are a few counts of this clonotype. This rearrangement joins TRBV12-3 or TRBV12-4 to TRBJ1-2, with D uncertain. Trimming stripped 6 bases from V and 3 bases from J, with 14 bases between. CDR3 length: 14 amino acids. The chain's CDR3 is CASSLPWSDYGYTF. The CDR3 region has the DNA TGTGCCAGCAGCCTCCCATGGAGCGACTATGGCTACACCTTC.

The chain joins TRBV7-2 to TRBJ2-3; D is perhaps TRBD2 (6 bases). V lost 5 bases and J 6 bases, leaving 12 bases between the germline ends. Germline V CDR1 and CDR2: SGHTA, FQGNSA. This CDR3 has 13 residues. CDR3 sequence (DNA): TGTGCCAGCAGCGTGACTAGGAGGGATACGCAGTATTTT. This sequence encodes CASSVTRRDTQYF.

This clonotype appeared a few times. The J gene is TRBJ1-2, the V gene TRBV4-1; TRBD1 might be the D (6 bases). The ends were cut back, 1 base at V and 5 bases at J, with 14 bases in the middle. In germline, CDR1 is MGHRA, CDR2 YSYEKL. The CDR3 has 15 residues. The CDR3 DNA sequence: TGCGCCAGCAGCCAAGGGGGAGGACAGATGTATGGCTACACCTTC. Protein: CASSQGGGQMYGYTF.

The chain has TRBV9 and TRBJ1-1, with D uncertain. The CDR3 extends over 13 amino acids. In germline, CDR1 is SGDLS, CDR2 YYNGEE. V gave up 2 bases and J gave up 5 bases, with 10 bases separating them. In DNA form, the CDR3 reads TGTGCCAGCAGCGTGGCTTTGGGAACTGAAGCTTTCTTT. It yields the protein CASSVALGTEAFF. Complete variable domain (other parts from reference TRBV9 and TRBJ1-1): DSGVTQTPKHLITATGQRVTLRCSPRSGDLSVYWYQQSLDQGLQFLIQYYNGEERAKGNILERFSAQQFPDLHSELNLSSLELGDSALYFCASSVALGTEAFFGQGTRLTVV.

This clonotype was detected only a few times. The J gene is TRBJ2-7, the V gene TRBV4-1; 10 positions agree with TRBD2. The CDR3 has 15 amino acids. In germline, CDR1 is MGHRA, CDR2 YSYEKL. Trimming removed 2 bases from V and 3 bases from J; junction bases left unmatched: 4. The CDR3, as DNA: TGCGCCAGCAGCCAAATCACTAGCGGGAACTACGAGCAGTACTTC. It yields the protein CASSQITSGNYEQYF.

This clonotype was detected a few times. This rearrangement joins TRBV12-3 or TRBV12-4 to TRBJ1-5; D may be TRBD1 (5 bases). The CDR3 extends over 12 amino acids. V was cut by 7 bases and J by 9 bases, with 13 bases left in between. In DNA form, the CDR3 reads TGTGCCAGCATGGGCGGGGCAAGGCCCCAGCATTTT. Translated: CASMGGARPQHF.

This clonotype occurred many times. The chain couples TRBV7-9 to TRBJ2-1; D is perhaps TRBD1 (6 bases). This CDR3 is 14 amino acids long. Trimming removed 1 base from V and 14 bases from J, with 18 bases in between. CDR1 SEHNR and CDR2 FQNEAQ come from the germline V gene (reference sequence). CDR3 nucleotide sequence: TGTGCCAGCAGCTTAGGAGGGGGACGACGCGAGGAGTTCTTC. It is translated as CASSLGGGRREEFF. The variable domain in full, completed from reference TRBV7-9 and TRBJ2-1, reads DTGVSQNPRHKITKRGQNVTFRCDPISEHNRLYWYRQTLGQGPEFLTYFQNEAQLEKSRLLSDRFSAERPKGSFSTLEIQRTEQGDSAMYLCASSLGGGRREEFFGPGTRLTVL.

This clonotype has only a few counts. This chain uses TRBV7-8 with TRBJ2-2, with 10 positions matching TRBD2. Losses at the gene ends were 3 bases for V and 4 bases for J; bases not matched to a gene: 11. Germline V gene lookup returns CDR1 SGHVS and CDR2 FQNEAQ. The length of the CDR3 is 18 residues. The CDR3 nucleotides read TGTGCCAGCAGCTTCGGACTAGCGGCGAACCCGAGCACCGGGGAGCTGTTTTTT. It specifies CASSFGLAANPSTGELFF. Combining the CDR3 with reference TRBV7-8 and TRBJ2-2 gives the whole variable domain GAGVSQSPRYKVAKRGQDVALRCDPISGHVSLFWYQQALGQGPEFLTYFQNEAQLDKSGLPSDRFFAERPEGSVSTLKIQRTQQEDSAVYLCASSFGLAANPSTGELFFGEGSRLTVL.

In its sample, this clonotype was seen a few times. The rearrangement uses TRBV4-1 and TRBJ2-1; 7 positions agree with TRBD2. This CDR3 comprises 17 residues. Losses at the gene ends were 0 bases for V and 4 bases for J; bases not matched to a gene: 9. Germline V gene data show CDR1 as MGHRA and CDR2 as YSYEKL. The CDR3 protein is CASSQDGKASGYNEQFF. CDR3 nucleotides: TGCGCCAGCAGCCAAGATGGAAAGGCTAGCGGATACAATGAGCAGTTCTTC.

This clonotype was counted ten times or more. This chain uses TRBV6-5 with TRBJ2-1; TRBD1 is a possible D gene (6 bases). CDR3 length: 12 residues. Trimming took off 7 bases at V and 14 bases at J, with 18 bases between the two ends. Germline V CDR1 and CDR2: MNHEY, SVGAGI. The CDR3 DNA follows: TGTGCCAGCACCTCTCCCCGGGACATCGAGTTCTTC. Translated, it gives CASTSPRDIEFF.

This chain links TRBV29-1 with TRBJ1-2; TRBD1 matches 8 bases. V gave up 1 base and J gave up 6 bases; unmatched junction bases: 4. Per germline, CDR1 SQVTM and CDR2 ANQGSEA. This CDR3 is 13 amino acids long. The CDR3 DNA is TGCAGCGTTGAAGGACAGGGGCCCGATGGCTACACCTTC. Translation gives CSVEGQGPDGYTF.

This sequence joins TRBV15 and TRBJ2-1; TRBD2 matches 13 bases. The CDR3 runs 19 residues. The germline V gene has CDR1 LNHNV and CDR2 YYDKDF (reference sequence). V was pared by 5 bases and J by 4 bases, with 14 bases of the junction left unmatched. CDR3 sequence (DNA): TGTGCCACCAGCGAGGGGGGACTAGCGGGATTGAAGTTATACAATGAGCAGTTCTTC. It yields the protein CATSEGGLAGLKLYNEQFF.

This clonotype was detected only a few times. This chain connects TRBV20-1 to TRBJ2-1, with D possibly matching TRBD1 (6 bases). This CDR3 is 14 amino acids long. The germline gives CDR1 DFQATT, CDR2 SNEGSKA (reference sequence). V was shortened by 4 bases and J by 4 bases, with 14 bases between the two germline ends. As DNA, the CDR3 is TGCAGTGCTACGGAATCAGGGGTATACAATGAGCAGTTCTTC. As protein: CSATESGVYNEQFF.

This chain uses TRBV7-3 with TRBJ2-2, with 7 bases matching TRBD2. J lost 2 bases, V lost 4 bases, and 4 bases had no gene match. The CDR3 is 15 amino acids. Germline V gene sequence: CDR1 SGHTA, CDR2 FQGTGA. CDR3 coding DNA: TGTGCCAGCAGCTGGCGCGGGGGAAACACCGGGGAGCTGTTTTTT. Protein: CASSWRGGNTGELFF.

This clonotype was picked up many times. The genes are TRBV5-1 and TRBJ1-2, with 7 bases that match TRBD1. The CDR3 is 14 amino acids. Germline CDR1 and CDR2: SGHRS and YFSETQ. Unmatched junction bases numbered 7, after V lost 4 bases and J lost 4 bases. Here the CDR3 reads CASSIPGTVYGYTF. The CDR3 nucleotides read TGCGCCAGCAGCATACCCGGGACAGTCTATGGCTACACCTTC.